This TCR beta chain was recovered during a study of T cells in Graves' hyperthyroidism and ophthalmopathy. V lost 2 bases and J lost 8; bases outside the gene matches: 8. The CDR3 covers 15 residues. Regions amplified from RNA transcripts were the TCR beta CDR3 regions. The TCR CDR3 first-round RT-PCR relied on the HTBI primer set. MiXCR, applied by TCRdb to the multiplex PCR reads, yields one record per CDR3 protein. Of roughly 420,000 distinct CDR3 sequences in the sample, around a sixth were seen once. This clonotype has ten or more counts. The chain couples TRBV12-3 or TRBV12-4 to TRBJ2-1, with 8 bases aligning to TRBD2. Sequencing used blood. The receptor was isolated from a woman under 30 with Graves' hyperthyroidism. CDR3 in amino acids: CASSLRGLELDEQFF. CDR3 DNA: TGTGCCAGCAGTTTAAGGGGACTAGAGCTCGATGAGCAGTTCTTC.